A single sample is the source of the 21 T cell receptor beta chains below, sequenced in a study of tumour-infiltrating T cells in Burkitt lymphoma. TCRdb's copy holds only in-frame clones and misses some; the assay was immunoSEQ multiplex PCR. The table lists about 7,800 clones, 65% to 75% of them singletons. The sequencing input was tumor tissue. Every receptor here comes from a human donor with diffuse large B-cell lymphoma.

The gene calls are TRBV9 and TRBJ2-3, with a weak D call TRBD2 (7 bases). CDR1 is SGDLS and CDR2 is YYNGEE in the germline V gene. With 0 bases removed from V and 6 bases from J, the gap between germline ends came to 14 bases. The CDR3 has 15 amino acids. CDR3 residues: CASSVVGGPGDTQYF. The CDR3 nucleotides read TGTGCCAGCAGCGTAGTCGGGGGGCCAGGGGATACGCAGTATTTT.

The chain links TRBV5-7 to TRBJ2-3, with TRBD1 matching over 7 bases. TRBV5-7 qualifies as an ORF whose function is uncertain. V shed 4 bases and J 10 bases; nucleotides not matched to a gene: 18. The CDR3 consists of 16 residues. CDR3 region: CASSAAQGSRVYAQYF. DNA of the CDR3: TGTGCCAGCAGCGCCGCACAGGGGTCTAGGGTATACGCGCAGTATTTT.

The CDR3 DNA sequence: TGTGCCAGTAGCCTTTGGGGGGACACTGAAGCTTTCTTT. Translated: CASSLWGDTEAFF. The chain uses TRBV19 and TRBJ1-1; a possible D gene is TRBD1 (5 bases). The CDR3 is 13 amino acids. Germline lookup yields CDR1 LNHDA and CDR2 SQIVND (reference sequence). The V and J ends lost 6 bases and 3 bases respectively, with 11 bases between them.

The chain employs TRBV2 and TRBJ1-6; a possible D gene is TRBD1 (5 bases). This CDR3 spans 18 amino acids. Germline V gene data show CDR1 as SNHLY and CDR2 as FYNNEI. V was cut by 2 bases and J by 0 bases, with 14 bases left in between. CDR3 in amino acids: CASSEPRDGSSYNSPLHF. CDR3 in DNA: TGTGCCAGCAGTGAACCTCGGGACGGGAGCTCCTATAATTCACCCCTCCACTTT.

This sequence joins TRBV5-1 and TRBJ1-3; no firm D call. Germline loops: CDR1 SGHRS, CDR2 YFSETQ. The CDR3 is 15 amino acids. V was trimmed by 0 bases and J by 0 bases, leaving 7 bases between them. The CDR3 loop reads CASSLDGFSGNTIYF. CDR3 in DNA: TGCGCCAGCAGCTTGGATGGGTTCTCTGGAAACACCATATATTTT. Drawing the rest from reference TRBV5-1 and TRBJ1-3, the complete variable domain is KAGVTQTPRYLIKTRGQQVTLSCSPISGHRSVSWYQQTPGQGLQFLFEYFSETQRNKGNFPGRFSGRQFSNSRSEMNVSTLELGDSALYLCASSLDGFSGNTIYFGEGSWLTVV.

This clone showed up just a few times. The V and J genes are TRBV2 and TRBJ2-3; possible D gene TRBD1, 6 bases. Per the germline V gene, CDR1 is SNHLY and CDR2 is FYNNEI. The V end lost 4 bases, the J end lost 6 bases, and 17 bases lay between the germline ends. This CDR3 comprises 15 residues. The DNA for the CDR3 is TGTGCCAGCAGTGGGGGGCAGAGCACTGGGGATACGCAGTATTTT. Its protein product is CASSGGQSTGDTQYF.

This sequence joins TRBV7-9 and TRBJ2-5; 14 positions agree with TRBD2. J lost 5 bases, V lost 9 bases, and 11 bases had no gene match. The CDR3 length is 16 residues. The germline CDR1 and CDR2 sequences are SEHNR and FQNEAQ (reference sequence). The CDR3 spells CASSRLAGGPSETQYF. CDR3 nucleotides: TGTGCCAGTTCCCGACTAGCGGGGGGGCCGAGCGAGACCCAGTACTTC. Complete variable domain (other parts from reference TRBV7-9 and TRBJ2-5): DTGVSQNPRHKITKRGQNVTFRCDPISEHNRLYWYRQTLGQGPEFLTYFQNEAQLEKSRLLSDRFSAERPKGSFSTLEIQRTEQGDSAMYLCASSRLAGGPSETQYFGPGTRLLVL.

The CDR3 here is CASGLTRVGLVKEDTQYF. CDR3 sequence (DNA): TGTGCTAGTGGTTTGACCAGGGTAGGACTAGTAAAGGAAGATACGCAGTATTTT. This chain links TRBV12-5 with TRBJ2-3; 7 bases align to TRBD2. The V and J ends lost 2 bases and 5 bases, in that order; junction bases with no gene match: 16. Germline V gene data show CDR1 as LGHNT and CDR2 as FRNRAP. The CDR3 extends over 18 amino acids.

The CDR3 DNA follows: TGTGCCAGCAGCCTCGACAGGGCGAATACGTATGGCTACACCTTC. Translating it yields CASSLDRANTYGYTF. The chain links TRBV7-2 to TRBJ1-2, with TRBD1 identical over 7 bases. The CDR3 sequence is 15 residues long. Germline V gene lookup returns CDR1 SGHTA and CDR2 FQGNSA. J was trimmed by 5 bases and V by 5 bases; bases with no gene match: 11.

In its sample, this clone was seen a few times. The V gene is TRBV4-3, the J gene TRBJ2-7; 11 nucleotides agree with TRBD2. Germline V CDR1 and CDR2: LGHNA, YSLEER. This CDR3 spans 16 amino acids. Unmatched junction bases numbered 2, after V lost 0 bases and J lost 1 base. The chain's CDR3 is CASSQDPSGGSYEQYF. The CDR3 region has the DNA TGCGCCAGCAGCCAAGATCCTAGCGGGGGGTCCTACGAGCAGTACTTC.

The rearrangement uses TRBV28 and TRBJ2-7, with 7 bases fitting TRBD1. The CDR3 contains 13 residues. V lost 5 bases, J lost 7 bases, and 8 bases stayed unmatched. The germline V gene encodes CDR1 MDHEN and CDR2 SYDVKM. CDR3 in DNA: TGTGCCAGCAGTCCCGACAGGGTTCGGGAGCAGTACTTC. Translation gives CASSPDRVREQYF.

The genes are TRBV11-3 and TRBJ2-7; no reliable D call. The germline gives CDR1 SGHNT, CDR2 YENEEA. Trimming cost V 0 bases and J 3 bases, with 3 bases left between them. The CDR3 length is 12 residues. The CDR3 sequence is CASSLEGYEQYF. For the CDR3, the DNA is TGTGCCAGCAGCTTAGAGGGCTACGAGCAGTACTTC.

V gene TRBV29-1 combines with J gene TRBJ2-1, with 8 bases matching TRBD2. Germline CDR1 is SQVTM and CDR2 is ANQGSEA. With 8 bases clipped from V and 0 bases from J, the junction kept 9 bases outside the gene matches. The CDR3 consists of 15 residues. CDR3 in DNA: TGCAGCCCGCTCGGGGGGGGTAGCTCCTACAATGAGCAGTTCTTC. Encoded protein: CSPLGGGSSYNEQFF.

This clone has just a few counts. The chain is built from TRBV7-9 and TRBJ2-7, with 9 bases lining up with TRBD1. V lost 4 bases and J lost 5; bases outside the gene matches: 9. CDR1 SEHNR and CDR2 FQNEAQ come from the germline V gene (reference sequence). This CDR3 contains 15 residues. CDR3 nucleotides: TGTGCCAGCAGCTCACGAGGACAGGGGATCCACGAGCAGTACTTC. Translated: CASSSRGQGIHEQYF.

This chain links TRBV2 with TRBJ1-1; D unresolved. The CDR3 sequence is 13 residues long. Trimming pared 5 bases from V and 3 bases from J, leaving 10 bases between. Germline V CDR1 and CDR2: SNHLY, FYNNEI. The CDR3 loop is CASSRAPYTEAFF. Written as DNA, the CDR3 is TGTGCCAGCAGTAGAGCCCCTTACACTGAAGCTTTCTTT.

The chain has TRBV5-6 and TRBJ1-6; D gene uncertain. The germline V and J ends were trimmed by 0 bases and 7 bases, with 8 bases remaining between them. CDR3 size: 14 residues. Germline CDR1 SGHDT, CDR2 YYEEEE. Here the CDR3 DNA reads TGTGCCAGCAGCTTGGGGTCACCGAATTCACCCCTCCACTTT. Encoded protein: CASSLGSPNSPLHF.

The chain joins TRBV2 to TRBJ1-1; weak D call: TRBD1 (5 bases). Germline V gene data show CDR1 as SNHLY and CDR2 as FYNNEI. The CDR3 has 15 residues. The V end was cut by 0 bases, the J end by 10 bases, with 18 bases between. The CDR3 sequence is CASSEALQGRVPAFF. CDR3 nucleotide sequence: TGTGCCAGCAGTGAAGCGCTTCAGGGCAGGGTCCCAGCTTTCTTT. The full variable domain, completed using reference TRBV2 and TRBJ1-1, is EPEVTQTPSHQVTQMGQEVILRCVPISNHLYFYWYRQILGQKVEFLVSFYNNEISEKSEIFDDQFSVERPDGSNFTLKIRSTKLEDSAMYFCASSEALQGRVPAFFGQGTRLTVV.

The genes are TRBV19 and TRBJ1-1; the D gene is possibly TRBD1 (6 bases). The length of the CDR3 is 13 residues. Trimming stripped 7 bases from V and 3 bases from J, with 12 bases between. The germline CDR1 and CDR2 sequences are LNHDA and SQIVND (reference sequence). This chain's CDR3 is CASMQGYYTEAFF. As DNA, the CDR3 is TGTGCCAGTATGCAGGGGTACTACACTGAAGCTTTCTTT.

The CDR3 bases are TGTGCCACCAGCGTCACAGGGGAGACTGAAGCTTTCTTT. Amino acids: CATSVTGETEAFF. V gene TRBV15 combines with J gene TRBJ1-1; 7 bases map to TRBD1. From germline, CDR1 is LNHNV and CDR2 YYDKDF (reference sequence). With 5 bases clipped from V and 5 bases from J, the junction kept 5 bases outside the gene matches. The CDR3 has 13 amino acids. The variable domain in full, completed from reference TRBV15 and TRBJ1-1, reads DAMVIQNPRYQVTQFGKPVTLSCSQTLNHNVMYWYQQKSSQAPKLLFHYYDKDFNNEADTPDNFQSRRPNTSFCFLDIRSPGLGDTAMYLCATSVTGETEAFFGQGTRLTVV.

This chain uses TRBV19 with TRBJ1-5; possibly TRBD1 for D (6 bases). The germline V gene has CDR1 LNHDA and CDR2 SQIVND (reference sequence). CDR3 length: 13 residues. Deletions cut 6 bases from V and 8 bases from J, with 14 bases between. CDR3 coding DNA: TGTGCCAGTAGGGACGGGGGGACAAAGCCCCAGCATTTT. The encoded protein is CASRDGGTKPQHF.

The chain is built from TRBV5-4 and TRBJ1-2; 7 positions agree with TRBD1. CDR1 and CDR2 from the germline V gene are SGHNT and YYREEE (reference sequence). After removal of 5 bases from V and 0 bases from J, the junction contained 4 bases not matched to a gene. The CDR3 length is 14 residues. CDR3 amino acids: CASRRTGANYGYTF. The CDR3 DNA sequence: TGTGCCAGCAGGAGGACAGGAGCTAACTATGGCTACACCTTC.